The rows below give T cell receptor beta chains drawn from one sample of a study of blood T cells in healthy people across ages. TCRdb re-called the 5' RACE reads through MiXCR, storing one row per CDR3 protein. The profile shows some 1,800,000 distinct CDR3 sequences, 30% to 40% of them singletons. Sequencing used blood. The receptors come from a human donor in good health. Both conserved end residues are part of each CDR3. Each record gives: V gene, J gene, D gene, clone size, CDR3 protein, CDR3 DNA. The D gene is left open where the match is weak. Size is stated for part of the rows, as once, few or many counts, or as a class when the clone is expanded.

>TRBV20-1|TRBJ2-1|TRBD1|.
CSATHRGVYNEQFF
TGCAGTGCCACCCACAGGGGGGTCTACAATGAGCAGTTCTTC
>TRBV10-3|TRBJ2-1|TRBD2|.
CTISESYAGGQDNEQFF
TGTACCATCAGTGAATCTTATGCGGGGGGCCAGGACAATGAGCAGTTCTTC
>TRBV7-8|TRBJ1-5|.|.
CASSPVFSPKHF
TGTGCCAGCAGCCCTGTGTTCTCGCCAAAGCATTTT
>TRBV7-2|TRBJ2-1|.|few
CASSSGHGSNEQFF
TGTGCCAGCAGCTCGGGACATGGCTCCAATGAGCAGTTCTTC
>TRBV20-1|TRBJ2-3|.|few
CSADDRRSTDTQYF
TGCAGTGCAGACGACAGGAGAAGCACAGATACGCAGTATTTT
>TRBV5-6|TRBJ1-2|.|.
CASSAAVYGYTF
TGTGCCAGCAGCGCAGCCGTCTATGGCTACACCTTC
>TRBV25-1|TRBJ2-7|TRBD1|few
CASSAPGQGAPEYF
TGTGCCAGCAGCGCGCCGGGACAGGGGGCGCCGGAGTACTTC
>TRBV20-1|TRBJ2-3|.|.
CNARGSFGMDTQYF
TGCAATGCAAGGGGGTCCTTCGGGATGGATACGCAGTATTTT
>TRBV7-2|TRBJ2-1|.|.
CASSLVKNLWAEQFF
TGTGCCAGCAGCTTAGTAAAAAACCTATGGGCTGAGCAGTTCTTC
>TRBV6-1|TRBJ2-5|.|once
CVSSEDIFQETQYF
TGTGTCAGTAGTGAAGATATCTTCCAAGAGACCCAGTACTTC
>TRBV4-1|TRBJ2-2|TRBD1|.
CASSLDEGGQGPGGELFF
TGCGCCAGCAGCCTTGACGAAGGGGGACAGGGTCCCGGCGGGGAGCTGTTTTTT
>TRBV12-3/TRBV12-4|TRBJ2-7|.|.
CASSLSDNRNEQYF
TGTGCCAGCAGTTTATCGGACAATAGGAACGAGCAGTACTTC
>TRBV7-9|TRBJ1-2|TRBD1|.
CASTLDRENYSYTF
TGTGCCAGCACCTTAGACAGGGAGAATTATAGCTACACCTTC
>TRBV2|TRBJ2-3|.|.
CASSGTGFADTQYF
TGTGCCAGCAGTGGTACAGGGTTTGCAGATACGCAGTATTTT
>TRBV10-3|TRBJ2-1|TRBD1|.
CAIRPGQDNEQFF
TGTGCCATCAGGCCGGGACAGGACAATGAGCAGTTCTTC
>TRBV9|TRBJ2-3|.|few
CASSTSPTTTDTQYF
TGTGCCAGCAGCACCAGCCCTACTACCACAGATACGCAGTATTTT
>TRBV7-9|TRBJ1-2|.|.
CASSTYRDYGYTF
TGTGCCAGCAGCACCTACAGGGACTATGGCTACACCTTC
>TRBV20-1|TRBJ2-5|.|once
CSARRIQRARETQYF
TGCAGTGCTAGAAGGATACAGAGGGCTCGGGAGACCCAGTACTTC
>TRBV10-3|TRBJ1-2|TRBD1|.
CATSAQTGVSYGYTF
TGTGCCACCAGTGCCCAGACAGGGGTCTCGTATGGCTACACCTTC
>TRBV20-1|TRBJ1-2|.|few
CSARLAGRLNTF
TGCAGTGCTAGACTGGCGGGTCGGCTAAACACCTTC
>TRBV2|TRBJ2-1|.|few
CASSSGLWNEQFF
TGTGCCAGCAGCTCGGGGTTGTGGAATGAGCAGTTCTTC
>TRBV28|TRBJ1-5|.|few
CASKDRNQPQHF
TGTGCCAGCAAAGACCGCAATCAGCCCCAGCATTTT
>TRBV5-1|TRBJ1-2|TRBD1|.
CASSTLTGALGYGYTF
TGCGCCAGCAGCACCCTTACAGGGGCTCTTGGCTATGGCTACACCTTC
>TRBV20-1|TRBJ2-6|.|few
CSAREASGANVLTF
TGCAGTGCTAGAGAAGCATCTGGGGCCAACGTCCTGACTTTC
>TRBV4-1|TRBJ1-2|TRBD1|many
CASSQVQGSNYGYTF
TGCGCCAGCAGCCAAGTACAGGGGTCTAACTATGGCTACACCTTC
>TRBV12-3/TRBV12-4|TRBJ2-1|.|.
CASTWDNEQFF
TGTGCCAGCACCTGGGACAATGAGCAGTTCTTC
>TRBV2|TRBJ1-2|TRBD1|.
CATSFWGQGEDGYTF
TGTGCCACCAGCTTTTGGGGACAGGGCGAAGATGGCTACACCTTC
>TRBV7-8|TRBJ1-5|.|few
CASSLERRQPQHF
TGTGCCAGCAGCTTAGAGCGGAGGCAGCCCCAGCATTTT
>TRBV20-1|TRBJ2-5|TRBD1|.
CSAMDRDQETQYF
TGCAGTGCTATGGACAGGGACCAAGAGACCCAGTACTTC
>TRBV29-1|TRBJ2-5|TRBD1|many
CSATTGARETQYF
TGCAGCGCCACGACAGGGGCGAGAGAGACCCAGTACTTC
>TRBV20-1|TRBJ1-4|.|many
CSARPGATNEKLFF
TGCAGTGCGCGGCCGGGTGCAACTAATGAAAAACTGTTTTTT